This TCR beta chain appears in the sequencing data of a study of T cell responses to AZD1222 COVID-19 vaccine. General study points: Close to half of all spike-specific TCRs reportedly target regions of the variants that are unmutated.

Of note for this clone: Its antigen is not identified.

This CDR3 is 15 amino acids long. The V end lost 5 bases, the J end lost 2 bases, and 13 bases lay between the germline ends. Germline loops: CDR1 SGHAT, CDR2 FQDESV (reference sequence). Profiling relied on immunoSEQ multiplex PCR, and the TCRdb table lists in-frame clones only, not all of them. The sample comprises 90,000 to 120,000 clones, around 89% of which are singletons, and under 7% rests with the top ten. The TCR was taken from an adult in good health. The chain uses TRBV11-1 and TRBJ2-1; D possibly uses TRBD1 or TRBD2 (6 bases each). Source: peripheral blood, taken on day 0 of AZD1222 vaccination. CDR3 nucleotides: TGTGCCAGCAGCAAAAGGGGGGCTACCTACAATGAGCAGTTCTTC. Translating it yields CASSKRGATYNEQFF.